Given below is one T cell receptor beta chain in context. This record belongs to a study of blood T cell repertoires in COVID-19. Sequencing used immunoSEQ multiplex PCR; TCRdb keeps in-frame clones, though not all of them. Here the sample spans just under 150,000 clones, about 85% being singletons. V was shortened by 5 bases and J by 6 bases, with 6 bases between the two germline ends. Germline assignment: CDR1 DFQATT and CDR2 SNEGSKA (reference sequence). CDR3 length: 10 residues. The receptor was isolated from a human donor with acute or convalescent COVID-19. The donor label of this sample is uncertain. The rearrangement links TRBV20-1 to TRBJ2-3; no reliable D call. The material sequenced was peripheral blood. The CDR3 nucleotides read TGCAGTGCTGCAGCGGATACGCAGTATTTT. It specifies CSAAADTQYF.